This TCR beta chain emerged from a study of T cell responses to AZD1222 COVID-19 vaccine. General observations from the study: At 160-218 and 743-854, vaccine-associated CD4 TCRs were dominant, and they spanned spike. Reportedly, nearly half of unique spike TCRs recognized epitopes outside B.1.351/B.1.1.7 mutations. Females outnumbered males among donors, who were mostly white British; clonal diversity was possibly underestimated.

CDR1 is MGHRA, CDR2 YSYEKL, per germline. The CDR3 covers 13 residues. Trimming removed 0 bases at V and 7 bases at J, with 7 bases between. TCRdb's table, derived via immunoSEQ multiplex PCR, lists solely in-frame clones and lacks some. The sample lists roughly 150,000 clones; around 88% were seen once. In regard to this clone: Antigen unknown.

The source is an adult who received the AZD1222 COVID-19 vaccine. The material was peripheral blood, obtained 28 days after the second AZD1222 dose. The rearrangement uses TRBV4-1 and TRBJ1-5; a weak D match, TRBD1 (5 bases). The chain's CDR3 is CASSQERGQPQHF. The CDR3 bases are TGCGCCAGCAGCCAAGAAAGGGGACAGCCCCAGCATTTT.